This T cell receptor beta chain was identified during a study of blood T cell repertoires in COVID-19. Study-wide context: PBMCs, B-cell-depleted T cells, or T cells provided the cDNA or gDNA that made up the material.

Authors' processing steps: Reference gene primer amplification gave nucleated cell count estimates. The method was immunoSEQ multiplex PCR; TCRdb's version includes in-frame clones alone and lacks a portion of them. V, J and clone size are taken as reported in that table, and D and trimming were inferred from the DNA itself. The sample carries 110,000 to 150,000 clones, about nine tenths recorded once. Cohort assignment relied on participant-reported clinical history. V dropped 5 bases and J dropped 1 base, with 8 bases sitting between them. Per germline, CDR1 SGHTA and CDR2 FQGTGA. The CDR3 covers 13 residues.

The TCR comes from a man over 45 who had recovered from COVID-19. Sequenced material: PBMCs or T cells enriched from blood (not recorded which). The genes are TRBV7-3 and TRBJ1-1, with D tentatively TRBD1 (6 bases). The CDR3 DNA follows: TGTGCCAGCAGCCTGGGACAGAACACTGAAGCTTTCTTT. Translated: CASSLGQNTEAFF.